Below are 20 T cell receptor beta chains sequenced from a single sample in a study of blood T cell repertoires in COVID-19. Generated by immunoSEQ multiplex PCR, the TCRdb table keeps only in-frame clones and is missing some. The sample yields about 410,000 clones, approximately 91% seen once. The sample comprised peripheral blood. These receptors were collected from a woman in her thirties or forties with COVID-19, enrolled during active disease.

The chain joins TRBV28 to TRBJ1-1, with 7 bases lining up with TRBD1. Germline CDR1 and CDR2: MDHEN and SYDVKM. Trimming at V came to 7 bases and at J to 0 bases, leaving 5 bases not matched to a gene. This CDR3 spans 14 amino acids. CDR3 in amino acids: CASTLDRLNTEAFF. DNA of the CDR3: TGTGCCAGCACCTTGGACAGGTTGAACACTGAAGCTTTCTTT.

A single count supports this clone. The chain recombines TRBV29-1 with TRBJ1-1, with D possibly being TRBD1 (5 bases). V was shortened by 7 bases and J by 5 bases, with 14 bases between the two germline ends. CDR1 and CDR2 from the germline V gene are SQVTM and ANQGSEA. This CDR3 region has 12 residues. CDR3 sequence: CSGRLSGTEAFF. The DNA of the CDR3 is TGCAGCGGCAGGCTATCAGGGACTGAAGCTTTCTTT.

The chain recombines TRBV5-1 with TRBJ2-2, with D perhaps matching TRBD1 (6 bases). The V and J ends lost 3 bases and 0 bases respectively, with 9 bases between them. Germline CDR1 and CDR2: SGHRS and YFSETQ. CDR3 length equals 15 residues. The CDR3 sequence: CASSSGVANTGELFF. The CDR3 DNA is TGCGCCAGCAGCTCAGGGGTCGCGAACACCGGGGAGCTGTTTTTT.

The genes are TRBV6-2 or TRBV6-3 and TRBJ2-7; tentative D call: TRBD2 (5 bases). CDR3 length: 15 residues. Between the trimmed V and J ends, which lost 4 bases and 0 bases, there was a span of 13 bases. Germline CDR1 MNHEY, CDR2 SVGEGT. In nucleotides, the CDR3 is TGTGCCAGCAGTTCCCTGGCGGGCCTCTCCTACGAGCAGTACTTC. This codes for CASSSLAGLSYEQYF.

At least ten counts were recorded for this clone. The chain joins TRBV28 to TRBJ1-2, with no clear D. The germline CDR1 and CDR2 sequences are MDHEN and SYDVKM. V lost 5 bases and J lost 6, with 10 bases in between. The CDR3 is 12 amino acids. CDR3 coding DNA: TGTGCCAGCAGTACCCGTACTGATGGCTACACCTTC. Translating gives CASSTRTDGYTF.

This sequence joins TRBV5-6 and TRBJ1-2; tentative D call: TRBD1 (6 bases). This CDR3 has 16 amino acids. The germline V and J ends were trimmed by 0 bases and 4 bases, with 16 bases remaining between them. Germline CDR1 is SGHDT and CDR2 is YYEEEE. The CDR3 nucleotides are TGTGCCAGCAGCTTGGACAGGGAGAAGGGGATCTATGGCTACACCTTC. Its translation is CASSLDREKGIYGYTF.

The chain employs TRBV7-2 and TRBJ2-2, with D perhaps TRBD1 (5 bases). This CDR3 has 14 residues. The germline V gene has CDR1 SGHTA and CDR2 FQGNSA. Trimming removed 5 bases from V and 6 bases from J, with 13 bases in between. CDR3 residues: CASSPGHSAGELFF. Written as DNA, the CDR3 is TGTGCCAGCAGCCCTGGACACTCCGCCGGGGAGCTGTTTTTT.

This clone turned up a few times. The J gene is TRBJ1-5, the V gene TRBV15; perhaps TRBD1 as D (5 bases). The V end was cut by 1 base, the J end by 6 bases, with 13 bases between. The CDR3 runs 15 residues. The germline gives CDR1 LNHNV, CDR2 YYDKDF (reference sequence). The DNA of the CDR3 is TGTGCCACCAGCAGAGCAGGCAGGGTTGGTCAGCCCCAGCATTTT. It encodes CATSRAGRVGQPQHF.

CDR3 amino acids: CASSLDLGGEKLFF. In nucleotides, the CDR3 is TGTGCCAGCAGTTTGGACCTGGGAGGTGAAAAACTGTTTTTT. The chain combines TRBV6-5 with TRBJ1-4; D unclear. The CDR3 contains 14 residues. V lost 4 bases and J lost 7, with 13 bases in between. Looked up from germline, CDR1 is MNHEY and CDR2 is SVGAGI.

This clone came up a few times. The chain combines TRBV7-2 with TRBJ1-3, with 7 positions matching TRBD1. Germline CDR1 and CDR2: SGHTA and FQGNSA. The CDR3 extends over 16 amino acids. Trimming removed 1 base from V and 0 bases from J; junction bases left unmatched: 3. The CDR3 region is CASSLVAGGSGNTIYF. CDR3 sequence (DNA): TGTGCCAGCAGCTTAGTCGCAGGGGGCTCTGGAAACACCATATATTTT. The whole variable domain, remainder taken from reference TRBV7-2 and TRBJ1-3, is GAGVSQSPSNKVTEKGKDVELRCDPISGHTALYWYRQSLGQGLEFLIYFQGNSAPDKSGLPSDRFSAERTGGSVSTLTIQRTQQEDSAVYLCASSLVAGGSGNTIYFGEGSWLTVV.

This rearrangement joins TRBV6-2 or TRBV6-3 to TRBJ2-1, with 12 bases matching TRBD2. This CDR3 spans 14 amino acids. V dropped 5 bases and J dropped 4; count of bases not matched to a gene: 0. Germline-derived CDR1 and CDR2 are MNHEY and SVGEGT. CDR3 region: CASSLAGGYNEQFF. CDR3 coding DNA: TGTGCCAGCAGTCTAGCGGGAGGGTACAATGAGCAGTTCTTC.

The chain recombines TRBV5-1 with TRBJ1-2; 7 bases align to TRBD1. CDR3 length: 15 residues. CDR1 and CDR2 from the germline V gene are SGHRS and YFSETQ. The junction had 7 bases not matched to a gene; V was cut back by 2 bases and J by 3 bases. This CDR3 is CASSFTDRADYGYTF. In DNA form, the CDR3 reads TGCGCCAGCAGCTTTACTGACAGGGCTGACTATGGCTACACCTTC. Full variable domain (missing parts from reference TRBV5-1 and TRBJ1-2): KAGVTQTPRYLIKTRGQQVTLSCSPISGHRSVSWYQQTPGQGLQFLFEYFSETQRNKGNFPGRFSGRQFSNSRSEMNVSTLELGDSALYLCASSFTDRADYGYTFGSGTRLTVV.

The chain employs TRBV5-1 and TRBJ1-1, with unresolved D. Germline values: CDR1 SGHRS, CDR2 YFSETQ. The V end was cut by 0 bases, the J end by 1 base, with 10 bases between. CDR3 length equals 15 residues. CDR3 sequence reads: CASSLDPGSNTEAFF. Written as DNA, the CDR3 is TGCGCCAGCAGCTTGGATCCAGGTTCGAACACTGAAGCTTTCTTT.

The chain links TRBV6-5 to TRBJ1-4; D uncertain. CDR3 length equals 15 residues. The germline V and J ends were trimmed by 2 bases and 5 bases, with 12 bases remaining between them. Germline CDR1 and CDR2: MNHEY and SVGAGI. CDR3: CASSYGRAGNEKLFF. The DNA for the CDR3 is TGTGCCAGCAGTTACGGGCGAGCGGGCAATGAAAAACTGTTTTTT.

The chain employs TRBV20-1 and TRBJ2-3; 9 nucleotides line up with TRBD2. This CDR3 has 18 amino acids. Germline assignment: CDR1 DFQATT and CDR2 SNEGSKA (reference sequence). Germline trimming cut 3 bases from V and 0 bases from J; bases unmatched to any gene: 13. CDR3 region: CSASSDTGGLASTDTQYF. For the CDR3, the DNA is TGCAGTGCTAGTTCCGACACCGGGGGACTAGCCAGCACAGATACGCAGTATTTT.

V usage is TRBV27 and J usage is TRBJ2-1, with 9 bases fitting TRBD2. Germline lookup yields CDR1 MNHEY and CDR2 SMNVEV (reference sequence). The CDR3 has 15 residues. Trimming at V came to 5 bases and at J to 8 bases, leaving 10 bases not matched to a gene. Written as DNA, the CDR3 is TGTGCCAGCAGTGCCGGGACTAGCCTTCGGGATGAGCAGTTCTTC. It yields the protein CASSAGTSLRDEQFF.

The chain couples TRBV7-2 to TRBJ1-2; 8 positions match TRBD1. The trim removed 5 bases at V and 4 bases at J, leaving 12 bases unmatched. The germline V gene has CDR1 SGHTA and CDR2 FQGNSA. This CDR3 contains 16 residues. For the CDR3, the DNA is TGTGCCAGCAGCCCAAGACCGGACAGGGACGGCTATGGCTACACCTTC. It translates to CASSPRPDRDGYGYTF.

V is TRBV5-1 and J is TRBJ1-4; D gene unclear. V dropped 0 bases and J dropped 5 bases, with 11 bases sitting between them. The germline gives CDR1 SGHRS, CDR2 YFSETQ. The CDR3 has 15 amino acids. CDR3 nucleotide sequence: TGCGCCAGCAGCTTGGCGGGTATCCGGAATGAAAAACTGTTTTTT. This encodes CASSLAGIRNEKLFF.

The chain carries TRBV5-5 and TRBJ1-4; tentatively, D is TRBD1 (5 bases). Trimming pared 0 bases from V and 4 bases from J, leaving 7 bases between. CDR1 is SGHKS and CDR2 is YYEKEE in the germline V gene (reference sequence). The CDR3 is made up of 14 amino acids. CDR3 coding DNA: TGTGCCAGCAGCTTGGGACAGAGTAATGAAAAACTGTTTTTT. Translating it yields CASSLGQSNEKLFF.

This clone was observed once. The rearrangement links TRBV5-1 to TRBJ2-2; D gene uncertain. Trimming left V 2 bases short and J 3 bases short, with 8 bases between. The V gene's germline CDR1 is SGHRS and CDR2 YFSETQ. The CDR3 loop spans 14 amino acids. CDR3 nucleotide sequence: TGCGCCAGCAGCTTCTCCACTGACACCGGGGAGCTGTTTTTT. It encodes CASSFSTDTGELFF.